Following are 24 T cell receptor beta chains from one sample sequenced in a study of blood T cell repertoires in COVID-19. The method was immunoSEQ multiplex PCR; TCRdb's version includes in-frame clones alone and lacks a portion of them. The sample contains more than 85,000 clones, about nine tenths of which appear only once. The material sequenced was peripheral blood. The source is a man aged 55 to 70 with acute or convalescent COVID-19.

The chain couples TRBV3-1 (or the pseudogene TRBV3-2) to TRBJ2-1; the D gene is possibly TRBD2 (6 bases). The CDR3 is 14 residues long. Deletions cut 4 bases from V and 5 bases from J, with 12 bases between. Germline V gene lookup returns CDR1 LGHDT and CDR2 YNNKEL (reference sequence). The CDR3 DNA sequence: TGTGCCAGCAGCCTCCTAGCGTTGAACAATGAGCAGTTCTTC. Translated: CASSLLALNNEQFF.

The J gene is TRBJ1-1, the V gene TRBV28; 7 positions agree with TRBD1. Germline-derived CDR1 and CDR2 are MDHEN and SYDVKM. The CDR3 extends over 14 amino acids. The V segment lost 3 bases and the J segment 3 bases; nucleotides outside the gene matches: 4. The CDR3 DNA sequence: TGTGCCAGCAGTTTCACAACAGGGGACACTGAAGCTTTCTTT. It codes for CASSFTTGDTEAFF.

This chain links TRBV7-8 with TRBJ1-3; possible D gene TRBD1, 5 bases. CDR1 and CDR2 from the germline V gene are SGHVS and FQNEAQ. The CDR3 covers 16 residues. V lost 1 base, J lost 2 bases, and 12 bases lay in between. The CDR3, as DNA: TGTGCCAGCAGCTTAGTTGGGGGGAAGGCTGGAAACACCATATATTTT. Translation: CASSLVGGKAGNTIYF.

The chain combines TRBV9 with TRBJ2-7; 8 nucleotides align to TRBD1. This CDR3 contains 14 residues. Germline CDR1 and CDR2: SGDLS and YYNGEE. The V segment lost 4 bases and the J segment 0 bases; nucleotides outside the gene matches: 3. CDR3 coding DNA: TGTGCCAGCAGCCCCAGGGGGCTCTCCTACGAGCAGTACTTC. Protein: CASSPRGLSYEQYF.

The genes are TRBV28 and TRBJ2-1; D is ambiguous. Trimming left V 1 base short and J 4 bases short, with 11 bases between. Germline V gene lookup returns CDR1 MDHEN and CDR2 SYDVKM. The length of the CDR3 is 15 residues. CDR3: CASSLYSGVYNEQFF. The CDR3 DNA reads TGTGCCAGCAGTTTATATTCCGGAGTGTACAATGAGCAGTTCTTC.

The chain uses TRBV5-1 and TRBJ1-1; maybe TRBD1 (5 bases). Trimming left V 2 bases short and J 5 bases short, with 13 bases between. This CDR3 has 14 amino acids. Germline lookup yields CDR1 SGHRS and CDR2 YFSETQ. Here the CDR3 reads CASSFSNGGTEAFF. DNA of the CDR3: TGCGCCAGCAGCTTTTCGAACGGGGGGACTGAAGCTTTCTTT.

The DNA for the CDR3 is TGTGCCAGCAGCCAAGGGGCTCGGGGGAATCAGCCCCAGCATTTT. The encoded protein is CASSQGARGNQPQHF. J is TRBJ1-5 and V is TRBV3-1 (or the pseudogene TRBV3-2); D might be TRBD1 (5 bases). The CDR3 has 15 amino acids. Per the germline V gene, CDR1 is LGHDT and CDR2 is YNNKEL (reference sequence). V was cut by 1 base and J by 4 bases, with 11 bases left in between.

The chain combines TRBV19 with TRBJ2-5, with TRBD1 matching 11 bases. The junction had 3 bases not matched to a gene; V was cut back by 9 bases and J by 6 bases. Germline loops: CDR1 LNHDA, CDR2 SQIVND (reference sequence). The CDR3 contains 12 residues. CDR3 protein: CASGTGGKTQYF. The CDR3 nucleotides are TGTGCCAGCGGGACAGGGGGAAAGACCCAGTACTTC.

CDR3 bases: TGTGCCTGGAGTGGATCTAGCGGAAACTACGAGCAGTACTTC. Translated: CAWSGSSGNYEQYF. The chain links TRBV30 to TRBJ2-7, with 7 bases matching TRBD2. V shed 1 base and J 3 bases; nucleotides not matched to a gene: 6. The germline gives CDR1 GTSNPN, CDR2 SVGIG (reference sequence). This CDR3 comprises 14 residues.

The CDR3 region has the DNA TGTGCCAGCAGCGCGTCCGGCGGACAGTCCCGTTACGAGCAGTACTTC. Protein: CASSASGGQSRYEQYF. The genes are TRBV9 and TRBJ2-7; D is perhaps TRBD1 (6 bases). The ends were cut back, 3 bases at V and 4 bases at J, with 20 bases in the middle. The CDR3 contains 16 residues. The V gene's germline CDR1 is SGDLS and CDR2 YYNGEE.

The chain has TRBV7-9 and TRBJ2-2; 11 bases line up with TRBD1. Germline CDR1 is SEHNR and CDR2 is FQNEAQ (reference sequence). The trim removed 1 base at V and 6 bases at J, leaving 4 bases unmatched. The CDR3 loop spans 16 amino acids. CDR3 nucleotides: TGTGCCAGCAGCTTAGGGACAGGGGGCATGGCCGGGGAGCTGTTTTTT. Translated, it gives CASSLGTGGMAGELFF.

The rearrangement uses TRBV2 and TRBJ1-2; D is possibly TRBD1 (6 bases). V was pared by 7 bases and J by 2 bases, with 11 bases between. The CDR3 totals 13 residues. CDR1 is SNHLY and CDR2 is FYNNEI in the germline V gene. Written as DNA, the CDR3 is TGTGCCAGCATCCTGGACAGCAACTATGGCTACACCTTC. This encodes CASILDSNYGYTF.

The rearrangement uses TRBV30 and TRBJ2-6; 8 bases agree with TRBD2. There are 20 residues in the CDR3. Germline V lookup: CDR1 GTSNPN, CDR2 SVGIG (reference sequence). V shed 2 bases and J 2 bases; nucleotides not matched to a gene: 17. CDR3 sequence reads: CAWSPFVLTGGGTGANVLTF. CDR3 in DNA: TGTGCCTGGAGTCCTTTCGTCCTGACGGGAGGGGGGACTGGGGCCAACGTCCTGACTTTC.

This clone was seen only once. The V call is TRBV9, the J call TRBJ1-5; tentatively, D is TRBD1 (6 bases). From germline, CDR1 is SGDLS and CDR2 YYNGEE. Trimming pared 2 bases from V and 0 bases from J, leaving 15 bases between. The CDR3 length is 17 residues. The CDR3 bases are TGTGCCAGCAGCGTCGGCAGGGGCTATTATAGCAATCAGCCCCAGCATTTT. This codes for CASSVGRGYYSNQPQHF.

The sample holds one count of this clone. The V and J genes are TRBV5-1 and TRBJ2-2; TRBD2 aligns across 7 bases. CDR1 and CDR2 (germline): SGHRS, YFSETQ. CDR3 length equals 14 residues. With V trimmed by 7 bases and J by 5 bases, 8 bases remained unmatched. CDR3 amino acids: CASVEGTITGELFF. The CDR3 nucleotides read TGCGCCAGCGTGGAAGGGACTATAACCGGGGAGCTGTTTTTT.

The chain couples TRBV12-3 or TRBV12-4 to TRBJ1-2, with D hard to call. Deletions cut 6 bases from V and 4 bases from J, with 6 bases between. This CDR3 comprises 11 residues. CDR3 sequence reads: CASSGGYGYTF. DNA of the CDR3: TGTGCCAGCAGCGGAGGCTATGGCTACACCTTC.

The V and J genes are TRBV19 and TRBJ2-5; D remains ambiguous. V was pared by 6 bases and J by 5 bases, with 16 bases between. Germline V gene lookup returns CDR1 LNHDA and CDR2 SQIVND (reference sequence). CDR3 length: 14 amino acids. This CDR3 reads CASSQTQFRETQYF. CDR3 nucleotides: TGTGCCAGTAGCCAGACTCAGTTTCGGGAGACCCAGTACTTC.

The genes are TRBV5-4 and TRBJ1-1, with a possible D match to TRBD1 (6 bases). From germline, CDR1 is SGHNT and CDR2 YYREEE (reference sequence). This CDR3 spans 17 amino acids. Deletions cut 0 bases from V and 4 bases from J, with 19 bases between. CDR3 region: CASSLAAGARGSTEAFF. For the CDR3, the DNA is TGTGCCAGCAGCTTGGCCGCAGGGGCAAGGGGCAGCACTGAAGCTTTCTTT.

The gene calls are TRBV30 and TRBJ2-7, with D perhaps TRBD1 (6 bases). The CDR3 length is 12 residues. Trimming shortened V by 2 bases and J by 5 bases, and 10 bases separated the two germline ends. Looked up from germline, CDR1 is GTSNPN and CDR2 is SVGIG (reference sequence). CDR3 DNA: TGTGCCTGGAGTCCAGGGGCCCACGAGCAGTACGTC. Its translation: CAWSPGAHEQYV.

This rearrangement joins TRBV9 to TRBJ2-5, with 7 bases matching TRBD2. J gave up 2 bases and V 2 bases, and 6 bases lay outside the gene matches. Germline lookup yields CDR1 SGDLS and CDR2 YYNGEE. CDR3 size: 15 residues. DNA for the CDR3: TGTGCCAGCAGCGTGAGGGGCGGGGGACAAGAGACCCAGTACTTC. It translates to CASSVRGGGQETQYF. The whole variable domain, remainder taken from reference TRBV9 and TRBJ2-5, is DSGVTQTPKHLITATGQRVTLRCSPRSGDLSVYWYQQSLDQGLQFLIQYYNGEERAKGNILERFSAQQFPDLHSELNLSSLELGDSALYFCASSVRGGGQETQYFGPGTRLLVL.

V is TRBV7-8 and J is TRBJ2-7; D call uncertain. Per germline, CDR1 SGHVS and CDR2 FQNEAQ. The V and J ends lost 1 base and 4 bases respectively, with 14 bases between them. This CDR3 region has 15 residues. CDR3 protein: CASSLDGTAFYEQYV. DNA of the CDR3: TGTGCCAGCAGCTTAGATGGCACAGCCTTTTACGAGCAGTACGTC.

The chain combines TRBV30 with TRBJ2-1, with 7 bases aligning to TRBD1. The CDR3 length is 18 residues. The trim removed 0 bases at V and 7 bases at J, leaving 18 bases unmatched. The V gene's germline CDR1 is GTSNPN and CDR2 SVGIG (reference sequence). The CDR3 DNA reads TGTGCCTGGAGTGTTTCCCGATCGACAGGGCGGTCGGAGAATGAGCAGTTCTTC. The encoded protein is CAWSVSRSTGRSENEQFF.

This clone appeared a single time. The CDR3 region has the DNA TGTGCCAGCAGTTATCAGGGGCACTATGGCTACACCTTC. It encodes CASSYQGHYGYTF. The J gene is TRBJ1-2, the V gene TRBV28, with D perhaps matching TRBD1 (6 bases). Germline CDR1 reads MDHEN; CDR2 reads SYDVKM. Trimming cost V 4 bases and J 3 bases, with 9 bases left between them. CDR3 length: 13 residues.

A single count supports this clone. The J gene is TRBJ1-1, the V gene TRBV30, with D maybe TRBD1 (6 bases). The CDR3 has 17 amino acids. Between the trimmed V and J ends, which lost 4 bases and 1 base, there was a span of 22 bases. Germline V gene sequence: CDR1 GTSNPN, CDR2 SVGIG (reference sequence). CDR3 bases: TGTGCCTGGATTACCTTCTCGGGCAGGGGACCGAACACTGAAGCTTTCTTT. Protein: CAWITFSGRGPNTEAFF.